This T cell receptor beta chain was retrieved from a study of lymphopenia after photon versus proton radiotherapy. The germline V gene has CDR1 SGHAT and CDR2 FQDESV (reference sequence). The CDR3 runs 14 residues. V lost 1 base, J lost 3 bases, and 8 bases lay in between. Sequencing was performed with immunoSEQ multiplex PCR; in TCRdb, only in-frame clones are kept and a portion is missing. The table lists about 68,000 clones, just over 90% of them singletons. The sample in question was peripheral blood, obtained from a patient treated with photon-based radiotherapy. The J gene is TRBJ2-3, the V gene TRBV11-1, with no clear D. This TCR was sampled from a woman in her seventies with pancreatic cancer. The CDR3 DNA reads TGTGCCAGCAGCTTAGAGGGCGGTACAGATACGCAGTATTTT. It is translated as CASSLEGGTDTQYF.